A single sample is the source of the 5 T cell receptor beta chains below, sequenced in a study of a mutant IDH1 vaccine in newly diagnosed glioma. Assay used: immunoSEQ multiplex PCR; TCRdb lists only in-frame clones, some missing. The data show fewer than 85,000 clones, 75% to 90% seen once. Time point in this sample: week 47, end of study. Alongside topical imiquimod, each dose of vaccine comprised 300 ug of mutant IDH1 20-mer peptide. Which antigens these TCRs recognize remains unknown. Sequencing was performed on PBMCs, taken from a glioma patient whose treatment included an IDH1 peptide vaccine. The receptors shown here come from a man between 40 and 49 years old with glioma.

The genes are TRBV28 and TRBJ1-1; TRBD1 agrees at 7 bases. With 5 bases clipped from V and 4 bases from J, the junction kept 10 bases outside the gene matches. This CDR3 spans 15 amino acids. Germline CDR1 reads MDHEN; CDR2 reads SYDVKM. Here the CDR3 reads CASSPPGGRSTEAFF. CDR3 sequence (DNA): TGTGCCAGCAGTCCCCCAGGGGGGCGCAGCACTGAAGCTTTCTTT.

The V gene is TRBV2, the J gene TRBJ2-3; D is ambiguous. Germline V gene lookup returns CDR1 SNHLY and CDR2 FYNNEI. V was shortened by 1 base and J by 2 bases, with 10 bases between the two germline ends. This CDR3 is built from 15 residues. CDR3 sequence: CASSEGRSHTDTQYF. The CDR3 DNA follows: TGTGCCAGCAGTGAAGGGCGGAGCCACACAGATACGCAGTATTTT. Supplemented by reference TRBV2 and TRBJ2-3, the full variable domain reads EPEVTQTPSHQVTQMGQEVILRCVPISNHLYFYWYRQILGQKVEFLVSFYNNEISEKSEIFDDQFSVERPDGSNFTLKIRSTKLEDSAMYFCASSEGRSHTDTQYFGPGTRLTVL.

The gene calls are TRBV9 and TRBJ2-3; either TRBD1 or TRBD2 may fit D (5 bases each). This CDR3 contains 18 residues. Germline V gene data show CDR1 as SGDLS and CDR2 as YYNGEE. With 1 base removed from V and 0 bases from J, the gap between germline ends came to 18 bases. For the CDR3, the DNA is TGTGCCAGCAGCGTACAGATGGCCATGGGGGTTAGCACAGATACGCAGTATTTT. The encoded protein is CASSVQMAMGVSTDTQYF.

The J gene is TRBJ2-3, the V gene TRBV19; D tentatively fits TRBD1 or TRBD2 (5 bases each). CDR1 LNHDA and CDR2 SQIVND come from the germline V gene (reference sequence). This CDR3 region has 15 residues. Trimming stripped 9 bases from V and 2 bases from J, with 18 bases between. CDR3 DNA: TGTGCCAGCATGGGGGTTGGCGGTCTCACAGATACGCAGTATTTT. Residues: CASMGVGGLTDTQYF.

The V call is TRBV9, the J call TRBJ2-3; the match to TRBD2 covers 7 bases. The germline V gene has CDR1 SGDLS and CDR2 YYNGEE. There are 16 residues in the CDR3. Unmatched junction bases numbered 5, after V lost 0 bases and J lost 1 base. DNA of the CDR3: TGTGCCAGCAGCGTAGGGGCAGCGGGACGCACAGATACGCAGTATTTT. Protein: CASSVGAAGRTDTQYF.